These 10 T cell receptor beta chains were sequenced from one sample in a study of blood T cells in healthy people across ages. A second PCR, run for about 6 to 11 cycles, used a sample-barcoded 5' primer plus a J-beta primer mix. TCRdb fed the 5' RACE reads into MiXCR, producing one record per CDR3 protein. Seen here are fewer than 900,000 distinct CDR3 sequences, around 45% observed once, and the top ten hold approximately 32%. Sequenced material: blood. These receptors were collected from a woman aged 60 to 75 in good health.

This chain connects TRBV4-3 to TRBJ1-2, with a possible D match to TRBD1 (6 bases). Germline lookup yields CDR1 LGHNA and CDR2 YSLEER. The CDR3 has 17 residues. The germline V and J ends were trimmed by 1 base and 2 bases, with 17 bases remaining between them. The CDR3 nucleotides read TGCGCCAGCAGCCAAGTTGACAGTAGGGGGGCCAACTATGGCTACACCTTC. Translated, it gives CASSQVDSRGANYGYTF.

This clonotype was picked up one time. Here the CDR3 reads CASRRSSGSSVETQYF. The CDR3 DNA reads TGTGCCAGCAGGAGGTCCAGCGGATCTAGCGTAGAGACCCAGTACTTC. V gene TRBV3-1 combines with J gene TRBJ2-5; possible D gene TRBD2, 6 bases. Germline CDR1 is LGHDT and CDR2 is YNNKEL (reference sequence). The CDR3 has 16 residues. Deletions cut 6 bases from V and 4 bases from J, with 21 bases between.

This chain links TRBV9 with TRBJ2-3; D ambiguous. The CDR3 is made up of 15 amino acids. V was trimmed by 0 bases and J by 2 bases, leaving 10 bases between them. In germline, CDR1 is SGDLS, CDR2 YYNGEE. The CDR3 reads CASSVGGVYTDTQYF. The CDR3 bases are TGTGCCAGCAGCGTAGGCGGAGTTTACACAGATACGCAGTATTTT.

This clonotype was picked up a small number of times. This chain links TRBV2 with TRBJ2-2, with a tentative D call TRBD2 (6 bases). V was cut by 5 bases and J by 0 bases, with 10 bases left in between. This CDR3 spans 15 amino acids. The V gene's germline CDR1 is SNHLY and CDR2 FYNNEI. CDR3 in amino acids: CASSQTSSNTGELFF. CDR3 bases: TGTGCCAGCAGTCAAACTAGCTCGAACACCGGGGAGCTGTTTTTT.

The chain is built from TRBV2 and TRBJ1-2, with a possible D match to TRBD1 (5 bases). V shed 7 bases and J shed 6 bases, with 18 bases lying between them. This CDR3 has 14 residues. Germline assignment: CDR1 SNHLY and CDR2 FYNNEI. CDR3 amino acids: CASTEQVTNNGYTF. Here the CDR3 DNA reads TGTGCCAGCACCGAACAGGTTACAAACAATGGCTACACCTTC.

The V and J genes are TRBV20-1 and TRBJ1-2; D unresolved. There are 12 residues in the CDR3. V lost 5 bases and J 4 bases, leaving 11 bases between the germline ends. Germline CDR1 is DFQATT and CDR2 is SNEGSKA (reference sequence). The CDR3 nucleotides read TGCAGTGCTCCAGAGAACTCCTATGGCTACACCTTC. Amino acid sequence: CSAPENSYGYTF.

This clonotype was seen only a few times. This rearrangement joins TRBV9 to TRBJ2-5, with TRBD2 as a possible D gene (6 bases). The CDR3 has 15 amino acids. Per the germline V gene, CDR1 is SGDLS and CDR2 is YYNGEE. V lost 6 bases and J lost 2, with 17 bases in between. The CDR3 sequence is CASTPVGTPQETQYF. The CDR3 DNA follows: TGTGCCAGCACCCCCGTGGGGACTCCTCAAGAGACCCAGTACTTC.

This clonotype was counted between two and nine times. CDR3 bases: TGCAGTGCTAGTAACGGGAGGGCTGACGAGCAGTACTTC. This encodes CSASNGRADEQYF. The chain carries TRBV20-1 and TRBJ2-4; TRBD2 agrees at 8 bases. The assigned J gene may be wrong: the sequence end matches TRBJ2-7 better. Per the germline V gene, CDR1 is DFQATT and CDR2 is SNEGSKA (reference sequence). The CDR3 extends over 13 amino acids.

This chain uses TRBV20-1 with TRBJ2-5; 7 positions agree with TRBD2. Germline-derived CDR1 and CDR2 are DFQATT and SNEGSKA (reference sequence). Trimming cost V 4 bases and J 5 bases; bases outside gene matches: 13. The CDR3 runs to 15 residues. The CDR3 nucleotides read TGCAGTGCTACTAGCGGCATCACCATCGTCGAGACCCAGTACTTC. This sequence encodes CSATSGITIVETQYF.

The table lists this clonotype with a few counts. J is TRBJ1-2 and V is TRBV3-1; 7 bases fit TRBD1. The V gene end was trimmed by 5 bases and the J gene end by 2 bases; junction bases not matched to a gene: 5. CDR3 size: 14 residues. Germline V CDR1 and CDR2: LGHDT, YNNKEL (reference sequence). CDR3 amino acids: CASSSGTVNYGYTF. The CDR3 DNA sequence: TGTGCCAGCAGCTCCGGGACAGTAAACTATGGCTACACCTTC.